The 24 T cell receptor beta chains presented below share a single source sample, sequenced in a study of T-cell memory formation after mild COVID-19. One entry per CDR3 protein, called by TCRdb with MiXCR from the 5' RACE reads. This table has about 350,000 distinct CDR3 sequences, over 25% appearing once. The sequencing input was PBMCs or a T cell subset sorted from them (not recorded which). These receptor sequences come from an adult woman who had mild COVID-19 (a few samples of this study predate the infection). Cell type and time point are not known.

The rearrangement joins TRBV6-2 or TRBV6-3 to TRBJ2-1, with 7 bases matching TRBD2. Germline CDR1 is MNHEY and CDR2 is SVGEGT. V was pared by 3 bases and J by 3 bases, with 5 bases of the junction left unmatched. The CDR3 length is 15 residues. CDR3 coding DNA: TGTGCCAGCAGTTATGGGAGGGGCGGCTACAATGAGCAGTTCTTC. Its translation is CASSYGRGGYNEQFF.

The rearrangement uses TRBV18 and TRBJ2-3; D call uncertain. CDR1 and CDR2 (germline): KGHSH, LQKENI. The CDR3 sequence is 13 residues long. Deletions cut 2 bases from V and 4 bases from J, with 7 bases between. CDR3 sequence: CASSPTAPDTQYF. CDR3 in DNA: TGTGCCAGCTCACCAACGGCTCCAGATACGCAGTATTTT.

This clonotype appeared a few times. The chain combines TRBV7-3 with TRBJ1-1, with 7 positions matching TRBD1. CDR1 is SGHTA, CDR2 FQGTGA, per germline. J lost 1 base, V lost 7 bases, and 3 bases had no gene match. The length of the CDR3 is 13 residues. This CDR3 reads CASKDRANTEAFF. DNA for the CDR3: TGTGCCAGCAAAGACAGGGCGAACACTGAAGCTTTCTTT.

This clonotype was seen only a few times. CDR3: CSARDPTGRRDTQYF. In DNA form, the CDR3 reads TGCAGTGCTAGAGATCCGACAGGGCGTCGGGATACGCAGTATTTT. The chain links TRBV20-1 to TRBJ2-3, with 7 nucleotides matching TRBD1. The CDR3 spans 15 residues. Germline CDR1 is DFQATT and CDR2 is SNEGSKA (reference sequence). V lost 0 bases to trimming and J lost 6 bases; unmatched junction nucleotides: 9.

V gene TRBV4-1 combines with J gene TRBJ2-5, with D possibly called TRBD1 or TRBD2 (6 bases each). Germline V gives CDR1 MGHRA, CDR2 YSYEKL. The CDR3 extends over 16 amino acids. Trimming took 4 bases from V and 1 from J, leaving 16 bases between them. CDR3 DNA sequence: TGCGCCAGCAGCCTGCAAGGGGGGTCTACCCAAGAGACCCAGTACTTC. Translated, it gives CASSLQGGSTQETQYF.

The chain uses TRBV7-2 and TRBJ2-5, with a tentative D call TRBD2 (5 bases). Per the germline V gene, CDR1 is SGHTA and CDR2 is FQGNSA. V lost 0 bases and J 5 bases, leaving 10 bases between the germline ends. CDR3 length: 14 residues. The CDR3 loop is CASSLAGSFETQYF. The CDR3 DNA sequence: TGTGCCAGCAGCTTAGCAGGGAGTTTTGAGACCCAGTACTTC.

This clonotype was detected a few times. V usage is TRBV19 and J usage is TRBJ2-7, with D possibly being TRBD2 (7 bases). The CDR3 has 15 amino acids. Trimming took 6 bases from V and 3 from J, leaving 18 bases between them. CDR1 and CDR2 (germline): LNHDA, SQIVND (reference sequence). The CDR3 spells CASSINREGGYEQYF. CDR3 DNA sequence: TGTGCCAGTAGCATAAACAGGGAGGGGGGCTACGAGCAGTACTTC.

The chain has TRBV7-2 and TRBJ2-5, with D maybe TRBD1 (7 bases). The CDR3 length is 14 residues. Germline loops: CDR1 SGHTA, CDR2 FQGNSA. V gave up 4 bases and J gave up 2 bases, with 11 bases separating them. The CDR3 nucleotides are TGTGCCAGCAGCTGGAGGGGGCGACAAGAGACCCAGTACTTC. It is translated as CASSWRGRQETQYF.

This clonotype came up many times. In DNA, the CDR3 is TGCGCCAGCAGCGCGGGGGGGATGAACACTGAAGCTTTCTTT. Its translation: CASSAGGMNTEAFF. The J gene is TRBJ1-1, the V gene TRBV5-1; possible D gene TRBD1, 5 bases. The CDR3 consists of 14 residues. V dropped 4 bases and J dropped 0 bases, with 10 bases sitting between them. Germline V lookup: CDR1 SGHRS, CDR2 YFSETQ.

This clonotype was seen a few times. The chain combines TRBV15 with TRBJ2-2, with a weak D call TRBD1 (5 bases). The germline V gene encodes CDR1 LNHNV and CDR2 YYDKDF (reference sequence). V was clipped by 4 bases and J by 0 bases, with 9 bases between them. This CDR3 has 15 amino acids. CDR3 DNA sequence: TGTGCCACCAGCAAGGGGCCTCCGAACACCGGGGAGCTGTTTTTT. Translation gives CATSKGPPNTGELFF.

The CDR3 reads CASSLGAGPVTYEQYF. In DNA form, the CDR3 reads TGTGCCAGCAGCTTGGGAGCCGGGCCTGTTACCTACGAGCAGTACTTC. The chain joins TRBV5-5 to TRBJ2-7; D unresolved. Germline V lookup: CDR1 SGHKS, CDR2 YYEKEE (reference sequence). Trimming shortened V by 0 bases and J by 2 bases, and 15 bases separated the two germline ends. CDR3 length: 16 residues.

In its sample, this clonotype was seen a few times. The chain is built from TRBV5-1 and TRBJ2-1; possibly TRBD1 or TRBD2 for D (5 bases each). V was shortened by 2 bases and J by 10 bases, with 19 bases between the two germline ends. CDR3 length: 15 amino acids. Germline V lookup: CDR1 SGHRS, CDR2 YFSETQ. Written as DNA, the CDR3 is TGCGCCAGCAGCTTCCGGGACGGCTCGTTCGGGGAGCAGTTCTTC. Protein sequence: CASSFRDGSFGEQFF.

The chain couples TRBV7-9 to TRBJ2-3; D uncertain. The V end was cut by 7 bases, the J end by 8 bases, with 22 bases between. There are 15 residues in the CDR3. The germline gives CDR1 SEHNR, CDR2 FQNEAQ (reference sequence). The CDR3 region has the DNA TGTGCCAGCACCGCAGTCGGGCTGATGGACGGTACGCAGTATTTT. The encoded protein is CASTAVGLMDGTQYF.

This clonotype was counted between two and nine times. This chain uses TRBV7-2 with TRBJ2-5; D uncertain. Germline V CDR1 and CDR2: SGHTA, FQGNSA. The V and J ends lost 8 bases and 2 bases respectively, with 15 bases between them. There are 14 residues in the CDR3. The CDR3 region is CASSRISAQETQYF. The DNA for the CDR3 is TGTGCCAGCTCTCGTATCAGTGCGCAAGAGACCCAGTACTTC.

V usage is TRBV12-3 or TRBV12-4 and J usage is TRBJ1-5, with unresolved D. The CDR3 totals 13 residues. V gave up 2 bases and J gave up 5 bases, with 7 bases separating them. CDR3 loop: CASSLQVDQPQHF. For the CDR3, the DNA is TGTGCCAGCAGTTTACAGGTCGATCAGCCCCAGCATTTT.

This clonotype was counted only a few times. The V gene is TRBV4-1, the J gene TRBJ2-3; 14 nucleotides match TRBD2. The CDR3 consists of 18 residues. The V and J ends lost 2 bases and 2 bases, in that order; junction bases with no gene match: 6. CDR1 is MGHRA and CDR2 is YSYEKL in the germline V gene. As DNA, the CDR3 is TGCGCCAGCAGCCAAATTCCGGGACTAGCGGGGGCCACAGATACGCAGTATTTT. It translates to CASSQIPGLAGATDTQYF.

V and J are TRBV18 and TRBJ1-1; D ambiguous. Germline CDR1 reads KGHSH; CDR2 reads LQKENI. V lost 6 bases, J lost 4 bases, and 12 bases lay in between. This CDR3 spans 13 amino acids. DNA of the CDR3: TGTGCCAGCTCCCGCGCGAGTGGCACTGAAGCTTTCTTT. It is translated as CASSRASGTEAFF.

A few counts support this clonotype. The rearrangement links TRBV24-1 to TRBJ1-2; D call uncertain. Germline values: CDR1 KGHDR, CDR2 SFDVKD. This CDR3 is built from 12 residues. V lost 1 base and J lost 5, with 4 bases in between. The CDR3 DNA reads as TGTGCCACCAGTGATTTTAGTTATGGCTACACCTTC. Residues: CATSDFSYGYTF.

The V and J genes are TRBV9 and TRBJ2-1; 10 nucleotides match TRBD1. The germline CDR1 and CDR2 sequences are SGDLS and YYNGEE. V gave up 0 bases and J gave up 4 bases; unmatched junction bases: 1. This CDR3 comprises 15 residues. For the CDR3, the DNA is TGTGCCAGCAGCGTAGCGGGACAGGGGTACAATGAGCAGTTCTTC. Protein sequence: CASSVAGQGYNEQFF.

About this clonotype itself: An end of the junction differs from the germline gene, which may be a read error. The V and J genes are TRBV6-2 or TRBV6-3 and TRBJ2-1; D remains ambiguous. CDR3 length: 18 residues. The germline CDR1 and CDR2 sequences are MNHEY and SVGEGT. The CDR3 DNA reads TGTGCCAGCAGTCACTCGGTCCTAGGGCGTAACTCCTACAATGAGCAGTTCTTC. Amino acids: CASSHSVLGRNSYNEQFF.

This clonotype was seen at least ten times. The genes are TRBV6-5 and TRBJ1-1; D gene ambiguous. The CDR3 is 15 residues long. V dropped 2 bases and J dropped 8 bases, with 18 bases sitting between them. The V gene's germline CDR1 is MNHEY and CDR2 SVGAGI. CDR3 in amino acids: CASSYHPSGTQEAFF. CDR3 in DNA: TGTGCCAGCAGTTACCACCCCTCCGGCACACAAGAAGCTTTCTTT.

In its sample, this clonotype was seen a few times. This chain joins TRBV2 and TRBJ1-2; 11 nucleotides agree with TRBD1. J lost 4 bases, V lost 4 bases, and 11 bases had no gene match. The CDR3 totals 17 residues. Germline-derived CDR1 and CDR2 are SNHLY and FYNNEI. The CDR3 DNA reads TGTGCCAGCAGTGGGTTTACCGGGACAGGGGGATCCTATGGCTACACCTTC. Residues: CASSGFTGTGGSYGYTF. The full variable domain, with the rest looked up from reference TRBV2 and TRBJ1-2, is EPEVTQTPSHQVTQMGQEVILRCVPISNHLYFYWYRQILGQKVEFLVSFYNNEISEKSEIFDDQFSVERPDGSNFTLKIRSTKLEDSAMYFCASSGFTGTGGSYGYTFGSGTRLTVV.

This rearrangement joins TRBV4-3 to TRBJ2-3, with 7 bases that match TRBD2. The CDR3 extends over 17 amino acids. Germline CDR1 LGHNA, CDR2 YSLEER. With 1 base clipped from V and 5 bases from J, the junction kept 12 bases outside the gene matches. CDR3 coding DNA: TGCGCCAGCAGCCAAGGTTCTGGCGGGAGTGGGATAGATACGCAGTATTTT. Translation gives CASSQGSGGSGIDTQYF.

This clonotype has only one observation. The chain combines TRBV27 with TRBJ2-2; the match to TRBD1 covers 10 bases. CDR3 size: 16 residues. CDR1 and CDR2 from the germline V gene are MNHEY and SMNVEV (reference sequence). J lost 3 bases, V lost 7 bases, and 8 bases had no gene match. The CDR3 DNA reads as TGTGCCAGCACGCCGACAGGGGGCTCGTACACCGGGGAGCTGTTTTTT. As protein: CASTPTGGSYTGELFF.